This section outlines one TCR beta chain sequence together with its context. Its specificity is unknown. V was pared by 3 bases and J by 1 base, with 7 bases between. The CDR3 sequence is 13 residues long. Per the germline V gene, CDR1 is SGHRS and CDR2 is YFSETQ. The sample originates from a study of shared clonotypes between healthy human individuals. General study findings and limits: Despite large depth, rarefaction showed incomplete sorted-subset sequencing.

From CD4+ cells came CD45RA+ naive and CD45RA-negative memory subsets. The method was immunoSEQ multiplex PCR; TCRdb's version includes in-frame clones alone and lacks a portion of them. The sample has some 2 million clones, 95% seen once. This sequence was found in a young man in good health. The V call is TRBV5-1, the J call TRBJ2-5; D ambiguous. Sequencing was carried out using naive CD4+ T cells sorted from blood. This sample's subset: CD45RA+ positively selected. CDR3 protein: CASSYGSQETQYF. CDR3 nucleotides: TGCGCCAGCAGCTATGGCAGCCAAGAGACCCAGTACTTC.